This section outlines one T cell receptor (beta chain) sequence together with its context. No antigen is known for it. The data are from a study of cytomegalovirus exposure and HLA in healthy donors. Study findings and constraints: Later work found most CMV-associated TCR beta chains apparently HLA-restricted.

Trimming left V 0 bases short and J 0 bases short, with 7 bases between. Germline loops: CDR1 WNHNN, CDR2 SYGVQD (reference sequence). This CDR3 region has 15 residues. The PCR used 60 Vbeta and 13 Jbeta primers. Sequenced by immunoSEQ multiplex PCR; TCRdb stores in-frame clones only, minus some. The table has around 180,000 clones, 77% seen once. Sample: PBMCs. The chain is built from TRBV10-1 and TRBJ2-3; D is unclear. The clonotype comes from a woman in her 30s in good health and CMV-seropositive. The CDR3 DNA reads as TGCGCCAGCAGTGAGTCAAGACTTAGCACAGATACGCAGTATTTT. Translating it yields CASSESRLSTDTQYF.